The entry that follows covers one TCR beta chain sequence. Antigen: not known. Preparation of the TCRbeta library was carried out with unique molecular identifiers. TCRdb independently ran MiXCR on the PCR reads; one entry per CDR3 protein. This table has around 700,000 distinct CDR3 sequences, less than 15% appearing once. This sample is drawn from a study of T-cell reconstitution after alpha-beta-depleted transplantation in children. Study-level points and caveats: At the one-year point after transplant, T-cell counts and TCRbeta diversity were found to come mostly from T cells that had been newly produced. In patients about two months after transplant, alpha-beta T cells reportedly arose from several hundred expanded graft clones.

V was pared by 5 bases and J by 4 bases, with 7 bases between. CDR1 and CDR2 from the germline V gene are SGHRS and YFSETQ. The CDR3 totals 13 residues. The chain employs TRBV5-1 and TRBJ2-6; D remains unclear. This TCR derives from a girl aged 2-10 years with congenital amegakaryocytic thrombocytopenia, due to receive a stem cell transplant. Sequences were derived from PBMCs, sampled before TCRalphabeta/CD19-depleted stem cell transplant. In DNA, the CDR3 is TGCGCCAGCAGGTTTGGCGGGGCCAACGTCCTGACTTTC. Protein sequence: CASRFGGANVLTF. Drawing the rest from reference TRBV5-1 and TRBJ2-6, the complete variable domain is KAGVTQTPRYLIKTRGQQVTLSCSPISGHRSVSWYQQTPGQGLQFLFEYFSETQRNKGNFPGRFSGRQFSNSRSEMNVSTLELGDSALYLCASRFGGANVLTFGAGSRLTVL.